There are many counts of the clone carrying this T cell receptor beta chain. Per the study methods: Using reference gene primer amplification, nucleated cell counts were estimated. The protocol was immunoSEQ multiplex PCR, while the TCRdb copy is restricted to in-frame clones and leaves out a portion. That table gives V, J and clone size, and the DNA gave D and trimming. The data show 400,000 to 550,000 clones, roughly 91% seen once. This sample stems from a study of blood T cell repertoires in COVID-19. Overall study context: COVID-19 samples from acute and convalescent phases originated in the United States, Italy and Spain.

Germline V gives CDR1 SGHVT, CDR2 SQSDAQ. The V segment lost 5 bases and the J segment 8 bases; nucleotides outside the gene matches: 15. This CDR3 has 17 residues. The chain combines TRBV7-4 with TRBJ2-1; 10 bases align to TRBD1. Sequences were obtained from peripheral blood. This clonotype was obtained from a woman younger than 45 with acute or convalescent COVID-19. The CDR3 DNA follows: TGTGCCAGCAGCCTCGGAGGCGGACAGGGGGGAACGGATGAGCAGTTCTTC. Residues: CASSLGGGQGGTDEQFF.